A single sample is the source of the 22 T cell receptor beta chains below, sequenced in a study of blood T cell repertoires in COVID-19. Produced via immunoSEQ multiplex PCR; TCRdb's table is partial and in-frame only. The sample yields about 320,000 clones, 65% to 85% seen once. Sequencing was performed on peripheral blood. The receptor set was obtained from a woman between 45 and 60 years old with acute or convalescent COVID-19.

The rearrangement joins TRBV10-3 to TRBJ2-7; possible D gene TRBD2, 5 bases. The V gene's germline CDR1 is ENHRY and CDR2 SYGVKD. The V and J ends lost 0 bases and 3 bases respectively, with 9 bases between them. The CDR3 is made up of 14 amino acids. CDR3 bases: TGTGCCATCAGTGAGTCTTACGGGATCTACGAGCAGTACTTC. This translates into CAISESYGIYEQYF.

This clone was detected once. The J gene is TRBJ2-7, the V gene TRBV5-4; 7 bases line up with TRBD1. The germline gives CDR1 SGHNT, CDR2 YYREEE (reference sequence). The ends lost 4 bases at V and 0 bases at J; junction bases unmatched: 7. The length of the CDR3 is 15 residues. The CDR3 region has the DNA TGTGCCAGCAGCCCGGGGACAGCCGACTCCTACGAGCAGTACTTC. Amino acid sequence: CASSPGTADSYEQYF.

The CDR3 region is CASSSWLGGRNYGYTF. The CDR3 region has the DNA TGTGCCAGCAGCTCATGGTTGGGGGGTAGGAACTATGGCTACACCTTC. The chain carries TRBV3-1 (or the pseudogene TRBV3-2) and TRBJ1-2; TRBD1 might be the D (5 bases). Trimming took 5 bases from V and 2 from J, leaving 18 bases between them. CDR3 size: 16 residues. Germline-derived CDR1 and CDR2 are LGHDT and YNNKEL (reference sequence).

This clone has more than one count but fewer than ten. The V call is TRBV5-4, the J call TRBJ2-3; D is perhaps TRBD1 (6 bases). CDR1 and CDR2 from the germline V gene are SGHNT and YYREEE (reference sequence). The CDR3 spans 19 residues. Trimming removed 2 bases at V and 2 bases at J, with 24 bases between. CDR3 in DNA: TGTGCCAGCAGCTTTATGTTCGTTCGGACAGTGCGGAACACAGATACGCAGTATTTT. Translated: CASSFMFVRTVRNTDTQYF.

The rearrangement joins TRBV7-3 to TRBJ2-2; 8 bases agree with TRBD1. This CDR3 spans 15 amino acids. The ends lost 5 bases at V and 6 bases at J; junction bases unmatched: 8. Germline CDR1 is SGHTA and CDR2 is FQGTGA. Written as DNA, the CDR3 is TGTGCCAGCAGCCTCCAGGGGGCTACGGCCGGGGAGCTGTTTTTT. Amino acids: CASSLQGATAGELFF.

This clone showed up just once. The J gene is TRBJ1-2, the V gene TRBV5-4, with 8 bases identical to TRBD1. The CDR3 totals 13 residues. Germline values: CDR1 SGHNT, CDR2 YYREEE (reference sequence). With 4 bases clipped from V and 3 bases from J, the junction kept 2 bases outside the gene matches. CDR3 sequence (DNA): TGTGCCAGCAGCCCACAGGGGGACTATGGCTACACCTTC. This translates into CASSPQGDYGYTF.

This chain links TRBV7-2 with TRBJ2-5; D ambiguous. V lost 4 bases, J lost 5 bases, and 8 bases lay in between. The length of the CDR3 is 12 residues. The V gene's germline CDR1 is SGHTA and CDR2 FQGNSA. The chain's CDR3 is CASSSARETQYF. CDR3 in DNA: TGTGCCAGCAGCTCGGCCAGGGAGACCCAGTACTTC. The whole variable domain, filled in from reference TRBV7-2 and TRBJ2-5, reads GAGVSQSPSNKVTEKGKDVELRCDPISGHTALYWYRQSLGQGLEFLIYFQGNSAPDKSGLPSDRFSAERTGGSVSTLTIQRTQQEDSAVYLCASSSARETQYFGPGTRLLVL.

The V gene is TRBV18, the J gene TRBJ2-1, with 9 nucleotides matching TRBD2. Germline V lookup: CDR1 KGHSH, CDR2 LQKENI. The CDR3 spans 15 residues. The V and J ends lost 5 bases and 8 bases, in that order; junction bases with no gene match: 10. CDR3 protein: CASSDSAGGYDEQFF. CDR3 bases: TGTGCCAGCTCAGACTCGGCGGGAGGGTACGATGAGCAGTTCTTC.

The chain uses TRBV10-1 and TRBJ1-1; tentatively, D is TRBD1 (6 bases). Trimming stripped 6 bases from V and 4 bases from J, with 12 bases between. The CDR3 contains 13 residues. Germline loops: CDR1 WNHNN, CDR2 SYGVQD (reference sequence). CDR3 region: CASSDYRATEAFF. The CDR3 region has the DNA TGCGCCAGCAGCGATTACAGGGCCACTGAAGCTTTCTTT.

V usage is TRBV5-6 and J usage is TRBJ2-6; a weak D match, TRBD1 (6 bases). The CDR3 length is 18 residues. Trimming took 4 bases from V and 0 from J, leaving 17 bases between them. Germline V lookup: CDR1 SGHDT, CDR2 YYEEEE. DNA for the CDR3: TGTGCCAGCAGCAGTCGGACAGACGCCAGCTCTGGGGCCAACGTCCTGACTTTC. It yields the protein CASSSRTDASSGANVLTF.

This chain joins TRBV2 and TRBJ1-1; D remains ambiguous. The CDR3 covers 12 residues. V gave up 6 bases and J gave up 1 base, with 6 bases separating them. The germline V gene has CDR1 SNHLY and CDR2 FYNNEI. The CDR3 coding sequence is TGTGCCAGCAGGAGTGCGAACACTGAAGCTTTCTTT. Its translation is CASRSANTEAFF.

The chain uses TRBV15 and TRBJ2-5, with D possibly being TRBD2 (6 bases). Trimming removed 5 bases at V and 2 bases at J, with 15 bases between. The germline V gene encodes CDR1 LNHNV and CDR2 YYDKDF (reference sequence). The CDR3 runs 15 residues. The CDR3 reads CATSGNWGGQETQYF. For the CDR3, the DNA is TGTGCCACCAGCGGAAATTGGGGAGGACAAGAGACCCAGTACTTC.

A few counts support this clone. The rearrangement links TRBV19 to TRBJ2-2; 10 bases fit TRBD1. Germline V gene lookup returns CDR1 LNHDA and CDR2 SQIVND (reference sequence). V was pared by 6 bases and J by 5 bases, with 3 bases of the junction left unmatched. The CDR3 has 14 amino acids. The DNA for the CDR3 is TGTGCCAGTAGGGGGACAGGGGTGACCGGGGAGCTGTTTTTT. Encoded protein: CASRGTGVTGELFF.

This chain joins TRBV7-2 and TRBJ2-7; a weak D match, TRBD2 (6 bases). Deletions cut 1 base from V and 4 bases from J, with 14 bases between. CDR1 is SGHTA and CDR2 is FQGNSA in the germline V gene. The length of the CDR3 is 15 residues. For the CDR3, the DNA is TGTGCCAGCAGCTTAGGCCTGACTAGTCAATACGAGCAGTACTTC. This gives the protein CASSLGLTSQYEQYF.

The chain carries TRBV29-1 and TRBJ2-3; D not certain. The V end lost 5 bases, the J end lost 4 bases, and 10 bases lay between the germline ends. Per the germline V gene, CDR1 is SQVTM and CDR2 is ANQGSEA. The CDR3 is 12 amino acids. CDR3 nucleotide sequence: TGCAGCGTTCTAGACCCGTCAGATACGCAGTATTTT. It is translated as CSVLDPSDTQYF.

The rearrangement links TRBV19 to TRBJ2-6; TRBD2 aligns across 10 bases. Germline V gene data show CDR1 as LNHDA and CDR2 as SQIVND (reference sequence). This CDR3 is 17 amino acids long. V trimming: 3 bases; J trimming: 4 bases; junction bases outside the gene matches: 6. CDR3 loop: CASSIIAGGAGANVLTF. For the CDR3, the DNA is TGTGCCAGTAGTATCATAGCGGGGGGCGCCGGGGCCAACGTCCTGACTTTC.

This chain uses TRBV3-1 (or the pseudogene TRBV3-2) with TRBJ1-1; D is undetermined. The V and J ends lost 6 bases and 12 bases respectively, with 23 bases between them. This CDR3 region has 14 residues. From germline, CDR1 is LGHDT and CDR2 YNNKEL (reference sequence). CDR3 loop: CASRHLQSRSATFF. CDR3 sequence (DNA): TGTGCCAGCAGGCACCTTCAAAGCCGTTCTGCGACTTTCTTT.

The chain uses TRBV10-3 and TRBJ2-3, with TRBD2 identical over 9 bases. This CDR3 is 14 amino acids long. Germline V gene sequence: CDR1 ENHRY, CDR2 SYGVKD. V shed 10 bases, J shed 5 bases, and the junction held 10 bases outside the gene matches. CDR3 DNA sequence: TGTGCCACCCGGACAGCGGGGGGTAGAGATACGCAGTATTTT. It is translated as CATRTAGGRDTQYF.

V and J are TRBV18 and TRBJ1-4; 9 bases match TRBD1. There are 16 residues in the CDR3. Per the germline V gene, CDR1 is KGHSH and CDR2 is LQKENI. Trimming at V came to 4 bases and at J to 8 bases, leaving 11 bases not matched to a gene. The CDR3 DNA follows: TGTGCCAGCTCACTCAGAACCGGGACAGGGCCAGAAAAACTGTTTTTT. It translates to CASSLRTGTGPEKLFF.

The gene calls are TRBV24-1 and TRBJ2-1; a possible D gene is TRBD2 (6 bases). CDR1 is KGHDR and CDR2 is SFDVKD in the germline V gene. CDR3 length equals 14 residues. Between the trimmed V and J ends, which lost 2 bases and 9 bases, there was a span of 13 bases. Here the CDR3 DNA reads TGTGCCACCAGTGATTCCCGACTAGTTGGTGAGCAGTTCTTC. Protein sequence: CATSDSRLVGEQFF.

This sequence joins TRBV19 and TRBJ2-2, with D maybe TRBD2 (6 bases). The V and J ends lost 8 bases and 3 bases respectively, with 16 bases between them. The germline V gene encodes CDR1 LNHDA and CDR2 SQIVND (reference sequence). This CDR3 is built from 15 residues. The CDR3 protein is CASRGAGFDTGELFF. The CDR3 bases are TGTGCCAGTCGTGGTGCGGGGTTCGACACCGGGGAGCTGTTTTTT. The full variable domain, in which reference TRBV19 and TRBJ2-2 provide the parts outside the CDR3, is DGGITQSPKYLFRKEGQNVTLSCEQNLNHDAMYWYRQDPGQGLRLIYYSQIVNDFQKGDIAEGYSVSREKKESFPLTVTSAQKNPTAFYLCASRGAGFDTGELFFGEGSRLTVL.

This clone showed up just a few times. CDR3 residues: CASSPRGGLDSGYTF. The CDR3 DNA reads as TGTGCCAGTAGCCCTAGGGGGGGCTTGGATTCTGGCTACACCTTC. The rearrangement joins TRBV19 to TRBJ1-2; TRBD1 is a possible D gene (6 bases). Trimming removed 6 bases from V and 7 bases from J, with 21 bases in between. CDR3 length equals 15 residues. The germline CDR1 and CDR2 sequences are LNHDA and SQIVND (reference sequence).